One sample yielded the 18 T cell receptor beta chains listed below, sequenced in a study of blood T cell repertoires in COVID-19. Data came from immunoSEQ multiplex PCR; TCRdb stores just in-frame clones and leaves some out. The sample has 300,000 or so clones, more than 85% seen once. Sequences were obtained from peripheral blood. Receptor source: a woman aged 30 to 39 with COVID-19, enrolled during active disease.

This chain uses TRBV27 with TRBJ1-2; 8 bases line up with TRBD1. Germline CDR1 reads MNHEY; CDR2 reads SMNVEV (reference sequence). Trimming at V came to 3 bases and at J to 7 bases, leaving 4 bases not matched to a gene. This CDR3 is built from 13 residues. CDR3 in amino acids: CASSLDRASGYTF. In DNA form, the CDR3 reads TGTGCCAGCAGTTTGGACAGGGCGAGTGGCTACACCTTC.

The CDR3 sequence is CASRSGTGYEKLFF. As DNA, the CDR3 is TGTGCCAGCAGATCCGGGACAGGGTATGAAAAACTGTTTTTT. The V call is TRBV5-5, the J call TRBJ1-4; 9 bases line up with TRBD1. Germline-derived CDR1 and CDR2 are SGHKS and YYEKEE (reference sequence). The CDR3 has 14 amino acids. V shed 5 bases and J 6 bases; nucleotides not matched to a gene: 5. Full variable domain (outside the CDR3, taken from reference TRBV5-5 and TRBJ1-4): DAGVTQSPTHLIKTRGQQVTLRCSPISGHKSVSWYQQVLGQGPQFIFQYYEKEERGRGNFPDRFSARQFPNYSSELNVNALLLGDSALYLCASRSGTGYEKLFFGSGTQLSVL.

This clone was recorded only once. The V gene is TRBV28, the J gene TRBJ2-1, with TRBD1 matching 8 bases. Unmatched junction bases numbered 10, after V lost 5 bases and J lost 7 bases. Germline loops: CDR1 MDHEN, CDR2 SYDVKM. The CDR3 loop spans 15 amino acids. The CDR3 DNA follows: TGTGCCAGCAGTCCCCGGACAGGGTCGGGTAATGAGCAGTTCTTC. Protein: CASSPRTGSGNEQFF. Supplemented by reference TRBV28 and TRBJ2-1, the full variable domain reads DVKVTQSSRYLVKRTGEKVFLECVQDMDHENMFWYRQDPGLGLRLIYFSYDVKMKEKGDIPEGYSVSREKKERFSLILESASTNQTSMYLCASSPRTGSGNEQFFGPGTRLTVL.

The chain joins TRBV5-1 to TRBJ2-2; D not certain. CDR1 is SGHRS, CDR2 YFSETQ, per germline. The CDR3 totals 16 residues. V shed 5 bases and J shed 4 bases, with 18 bases lying between them. CDR3 sequence reads: CASRIQEVTATGELFF. The CDR3 nucleotides are TGCGCCAGCAGGATACAAGAGGTCACCGCCACCGGGGAGCTGTTTTTT.

This clone was seen only once. This sequence joins TRBV6-5 and TRBJ1-2; maybe TRBD1 (6 bases). Trimming left V 6 bases short and J 6 bases short, with 14 bases between. The CDR3 is 13 residues long. The germline V gene encodes CDR1 MNHEY and CDR2 SVGAGI. Written as DNA, the CDR3 is TGTGCCAGCAGCGATGCAACAGGGAATGGCTACACCTTC. It encodes CASSDATGNGYTF.

The chain is built from TRBV6-5 and TRBJ2-1; D perhaps matches TRBD2 (6 bases). The CDR3 is 14 amino acids. CDR1 is MNHEY, CDR2 SVGAGI, per germline. Trimming shortened V by 5 bases and J by 4 bases, and 12 bases separated the two germline ends. This CDR3 reads CASSRWEAYNEQFF. As DNA, the CDR3 is TGTGCCAGCAGTAGGTGGGAGGCATACAATGAGCAGTTCTTC.

The V and J genes are TRBV7-2 and TRBJ1-5; TRBD1 matches 8 bases. The V gene's germline CDR1 is SGHTA and CDR2 FQGNSA. Trimming cost V 5 bases and J 2 bases; bases outside gene matches: 2. The CDR3 has 14 residues. The CDR3 coding sequence is TGTGCCAGCAGCCTGGACAGGGGCAATCAGCCCCAGCATTTT. Its protein is CASSLDRGNQPQHF.

This chain joins TRBV10-1 and TRBJ2-2, with 7 nucleotides matching TRBD2. The CDR3 sequence is 13 residues long. The trim removed 6 bases at V and 5 bases at J, leaving 3 bases unmatched. Germline V gives CDR1 WNHNN, CDR2 SYGVQD (reference sequence). The CDR3 DNA is TGCGCCAGCAGCGCTAGCGGAACCGGGGAGCTGTTTTTT. Translated: CASSASGTGELFF.

This CDR3 is CASSMGPYQPQHF. The DNA for the CDR3 is TGTGCCAGTAGTATGGGGCCTTATCAGCCCCAGCATTTT. The genes are TRBV19 and TRBJ1-5; a possible D gene is TRBD1 (5 bases). Per the germline V gene, CDR1 is LNHDA and CDR2 is SQIVND (reference sequence). Deletions cut 3 bases from V and 5 bases from J, with 8 bases between. The CDR3 covers 13 residues.

In this sample, this clone turned up a few times. The chain couples TRBV29-1 to TRBJ2-2; D may be TRBD2 (6 bases). V was cut by 5 bases and J by 2 bases, with 12 bases left in between. This CDR3 is built from 14 residues. Germline-derived CDR1 and CDR2 are SQVTM and ANQGSEA. In DNA form, the CDR3 reads TGCAGCGTTCAAAGGGGAGGTAACACCGGGGAGCTGTTTTTT. This gives the protein CSVQRGGNTGELFF.

This chain joins TRBV7-3 and TRBJ2-7, with D possibly being TRBD1 (6 bases). Between the trimmed V and J ends, which lost 1 base and 3 bases, there was a span of 7 bases. The CDR3 sequence is 13 residues long. Germline CDR1 SGHTA, CDR2 FQGTGA. The CDR3 nucleotides are TGTGCCAGCAGCTTAAGAGGGGGCTACGAGCAGTACTTC. Residues: CASSLRGGYEQYF.

This clone is a singleton in its sample. The CDR3 protein is CASRTGWNEQFF. CDR3 in DNA: TGTGCCAGTCGGACAGGGTGGAATGAGCAGTTCTTC. The genes are TRBV19 and TRBJ2-1; TRBD1 matches 8 bases. Germline V gene data show CDR1 as LNHDA and CDR2 as SQIVND (reference sequence). V trimming: 8 bases; J trimming: 7 bases; junction bases outside the gene matches: 4. The CDR3 contains 12 residues.

This chain joins TRBV14 and TRBJ2-6; 8 bases align to TRBD1. The V segment lost 2 bases and the J segment 9 bases; nucleotides outside the gene matches: 3. This CDR3 contains 14 residues. Looked up from germline, CDR1 is SGHDN and CDR2 is FVKESK. Written as DNA, the CDR3 is TGTGCCAGCAGCCAATCAGGGGGCGGCAACGTCCTGACTTTC. Amino acid sequence: CASSQSGGGNVLTF.

The V and J genes are TRBV30 and TRBJ1-6; D call uncertain. V was shortened by 3 bases and J by 9 bases, with 12 bases between the two germline ends. The CDR3 sequence is 13 residues long. Germline values: CDR1 GTSNPN, CDR2 SVGIG (reference sequence). This CDR3 reads CAWRDTVVSPLHF. The CDR3 DNA reads TGTGCCTGGAGGGATACAGTCGTTTCACCCCTCCACTTT.

This rearrangement joins TRBV27 to TRBJ2-6; D is possibly TRBD2 (6 bases). The V gene's germline CDR1 is MNHEY and CDR2 SMNVEV (reference sequence). The CDR3 spans 17 residues. With 4 bases removed from V and 2 bases from J, the gap between germline ends came to 15 bases. Here the CDR3 DNA reads TGTGCCAGCAGTTACAAGGGAGGTAATGCTGGGGCCAACGTCCTGACTTTC. This encodes CASSYKGGNAGANVLTF.

This chain joins TRBV30 and TRBJ2-7; 7 nucleotides line up with TRBD2. From germline, CDR1 is GTSNPN and CDR2 SVGIG (reference sequence). There are 12 residues in the CDR3. J was trimmed by 6 bases and V by 3 bases; bases with no gene match: 5. Here the CDR3 reads CAWSAGRGEQYF. Here the CDR3 DNA reads TGTGCCTGGAGCGCAGGGAGGGGCGAGCAGTACTTC. The full variable domain, with the rest looked up from reference TRBV30 and TRBJ2-7, is SQTIHQWPATLVQPVGSPLSLECTVEGTSNPNLYWYRQAAGRGLQLLFYSVGIGQISSEVPQNLSASRPQDRQFILSSKKLLLSDSGFYLCAWSAGRGEQYFGPGTRLTVT.

The rearrangement joins TRBV7-9 to TRBJ2-3; TRBD2 aligns across 10 bases. Germline trimming cut 1 base from V and 6 bases from J; bases unmatched to any gene: 7. The length of the CDR3 is 16 residues. Per the germline V gene, CDR1 is SEHNR and CDR2 is FQNEAQ (reference sequence). CDR3 region: CASSLGTSGFRDTQYF. CDR3 nucleotide sequence: TGTGCCAGCAGCTTAGGGACTAGCGGATTTAGGGATACGCAGTATTTT. Supplemented by reference TRBV7-9 and TRBJ2-3, the full variable domain reads DTGVSQNPRHKITKRGQNVTFRCDPISEHNRLYWYRQTLGQGPEFLTYFQNEAQLEKSRLLSDRFSAERPKGSFSTLEIQRTEQGDSAMYLCASSLGTSGFRDTQYFGPGTRLTVL.

This sequence joins TRBV27 and TRBJ1-1; D call uncertain. The CDR3 has 14 residues. V was pared by 5 bases and J by 7 bases, with 17 bases between. Germline CDR1 MNHEY, CDR2 SMNVEV (reference sequence). In DNA, the CDR3 is TGTGCCAGCAGTCCGATAGGACGAGGAGGTGAAGCTTTCTTT. Amino acids: CASSPIGRGGEAFF.